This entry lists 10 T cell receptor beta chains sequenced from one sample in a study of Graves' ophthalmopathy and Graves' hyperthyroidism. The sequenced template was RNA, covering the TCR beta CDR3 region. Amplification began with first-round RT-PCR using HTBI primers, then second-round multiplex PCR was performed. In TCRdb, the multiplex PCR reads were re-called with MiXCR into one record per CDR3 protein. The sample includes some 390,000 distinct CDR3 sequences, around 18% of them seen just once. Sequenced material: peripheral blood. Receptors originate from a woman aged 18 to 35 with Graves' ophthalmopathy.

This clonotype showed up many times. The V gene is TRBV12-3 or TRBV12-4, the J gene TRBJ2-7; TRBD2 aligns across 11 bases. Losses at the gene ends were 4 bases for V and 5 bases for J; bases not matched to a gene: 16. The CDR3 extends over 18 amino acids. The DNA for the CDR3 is TGTGCCAGCAGTTCCACTAGCGGGAGACGACCTATGCTGGACGAGCAGTACTTC. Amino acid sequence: CASSSTSGRRPMLDEQYF.

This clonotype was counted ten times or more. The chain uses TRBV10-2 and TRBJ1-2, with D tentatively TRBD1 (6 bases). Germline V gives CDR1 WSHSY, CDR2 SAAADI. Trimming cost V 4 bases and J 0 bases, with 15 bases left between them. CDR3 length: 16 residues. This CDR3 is CASSVNRVIANYGYTF. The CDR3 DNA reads TGCGCCAGCAGTGTTAACAGGGTAATAGCTAACTATGGCTACACCTTC.

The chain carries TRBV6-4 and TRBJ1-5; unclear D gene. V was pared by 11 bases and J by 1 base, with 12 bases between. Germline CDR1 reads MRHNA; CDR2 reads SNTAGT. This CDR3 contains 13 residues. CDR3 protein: CAQSLGSNQPQHF. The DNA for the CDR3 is TGTGCCCAGTCCCTGGGGAGCAATCAGCCCCAGCATTTT.

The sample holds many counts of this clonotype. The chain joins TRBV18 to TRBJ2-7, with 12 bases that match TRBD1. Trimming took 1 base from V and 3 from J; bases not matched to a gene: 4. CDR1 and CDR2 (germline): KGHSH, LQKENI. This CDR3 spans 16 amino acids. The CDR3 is CASSPRGTGGLYEQYF. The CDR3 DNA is TGTGCCAGCTCACCACGCGGGACAGGGGGCCTCTACGAGCAGTACTTC. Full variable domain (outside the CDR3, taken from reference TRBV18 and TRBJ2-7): NAGVMQNPRHLVRRRGQEARLRCSPMKGHSHVYWYRQLPEEGLKFMVYLQKENIIDESGMPKERFSAEFPKEGPSILRIQQVVRGDSAAYFCASSPRGTGGLYEQYFGPGTRLTVT.

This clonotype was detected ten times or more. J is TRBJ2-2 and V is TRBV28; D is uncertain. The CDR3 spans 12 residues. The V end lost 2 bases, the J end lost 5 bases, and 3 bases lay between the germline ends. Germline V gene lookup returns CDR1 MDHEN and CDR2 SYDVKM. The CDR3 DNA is TGTGCCAGCAGTTTAGGAACCGGGGAGCTGTTTTTT. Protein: CASSLGTGELFF.

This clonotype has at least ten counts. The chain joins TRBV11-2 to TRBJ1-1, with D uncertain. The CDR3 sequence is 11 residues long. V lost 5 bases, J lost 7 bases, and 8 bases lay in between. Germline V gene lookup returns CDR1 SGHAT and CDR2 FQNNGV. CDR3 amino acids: CASSTFFEAFF. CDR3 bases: TGTGCCAGCAGCACCTTCTTTGAAGCTTTCTTT.

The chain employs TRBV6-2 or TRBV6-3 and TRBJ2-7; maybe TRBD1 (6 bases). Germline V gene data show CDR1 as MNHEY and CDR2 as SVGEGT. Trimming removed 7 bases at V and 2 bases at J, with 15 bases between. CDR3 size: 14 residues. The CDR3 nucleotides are TGTGCCAGCACCCCCGACAGGTTAACCTACGAGCAGTACTTC. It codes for CASTPDRLTYEQYF.

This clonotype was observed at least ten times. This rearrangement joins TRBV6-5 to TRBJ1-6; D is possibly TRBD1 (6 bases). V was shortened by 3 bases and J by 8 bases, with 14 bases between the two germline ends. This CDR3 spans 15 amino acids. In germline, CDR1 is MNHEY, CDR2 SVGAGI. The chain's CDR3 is CASSYLGALYSPLHF. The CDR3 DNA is TGTGCCAGCAGTTATCTGGGGGCCCTCTATTCACCCCTCCACTTT.

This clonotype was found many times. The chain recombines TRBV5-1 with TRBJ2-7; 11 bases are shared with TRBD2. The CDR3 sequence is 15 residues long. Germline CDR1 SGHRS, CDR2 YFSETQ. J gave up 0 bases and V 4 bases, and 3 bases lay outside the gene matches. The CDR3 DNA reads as TGCGCCAGCAGCCGACTAGCGGGGACCTCCTACGAGCAGTACTTC. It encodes CASSRLAGTSYEQYF.

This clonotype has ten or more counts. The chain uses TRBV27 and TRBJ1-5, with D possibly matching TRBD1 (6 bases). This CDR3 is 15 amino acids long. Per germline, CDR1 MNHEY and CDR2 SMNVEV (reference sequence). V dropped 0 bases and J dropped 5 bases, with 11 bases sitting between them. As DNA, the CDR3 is TGTGCCAGCAGTTTATCGTCCAGGGGAGATCAGCCCCAGCATTTT. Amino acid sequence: CASSLSSRGDQPQHF.